These T cell receptor beta chains were read from a single sample in a study of metastatic and nonmetastatic thyroid tumors. Through MiXCR, TCRdb re-clonotyped the PCR reads. This sample carries some 23,000 clones, about 20% of them seen once, and the ten largest clones take over 25%. Sequenced: blood. These receptors all stem from a female donor with papillary thyroid cancer or a benign thyroid nodule (not recorded which). Some clones in this sample may be carry-over from other donors' samples. CDR3s leave out the opening cysteine and the closing phenylalanine or tryptophan.

j_call v_call cdr3_aa
TRBJ2-7 TRBV7-8 ASSVDSHEQY
TRBJ2-7 TRBV7-8 ASSLRRQFNEQY
TRBJ2-7 TRBV28 ASMLQGGYEQY
TRBJ1-5 TRBV6-1 ASSETPGQGNQPQH
TRBJ2-2 TRBV27 ASRQGIAGELF
TRBJ2-3 TRBV9 ASSTDTSRTDTQY
TRBJ1-2 TRBV6-1 ASSPWDRTFYGYT
TRBJ1-5 TRBV6-2/TRBV6-3 ASKQAYSNQPQH
TRBJ2-7 TRBV20-1 SAVKGQGTYEQY
TRBJ2-7 TRBV7-8 ASSLGLAVSYEQY
TRBJ2-7 TRBV6-1 ASSPGGEQY
TRBJ1-2 TRBV5-1 ASSLGQGDPYGYT
TRBJ1-5 TRBV28 AGTAHSGQPQH
TRBJ2-5 TRBV7-9 ASSLPGHSQETQY
TRBJ2-4 TRBV28 ASSLGGIAKNIQY
TRBJ2-7 TRBV20-1 SAPVQGGASYEQY
TRBJ2-7 TRBV5-8 ASSLAYEQY
TRBJ2-7 TRBV2 ASSAGTLGGEQY
TRBJ1-1 TRBV20-1 SAETGGGLATEAF
TRBJ1-4 TRBV4-3 ASSQDARVGGSLNEKLF
TRBJ2-3 TRBV30 AWNRGLGTDTQY
TRBJ1-1 TRBV2 ASSPILAPGAEAF
TRBJ1-5 TRBV11-2 ASSLGGQGANQPQH
TRBJ1-5 TRBV10-3 AISGQSNQPQH
TRBJ2-5 TRBV4-2 ASSQEVDQGAKTQY
TRBJ1-3 TRBV6-1 ASSQQLFSGNTIY
TRBJ2-7 TRBV28 ASSSSRYEQY
TRBJ2-5 TRBV28 ASSWSTLGETQY
TRBJ1-4 TRBV5-4 ASSLQGDFEKLF
TRBJ1-5 TRBV2 ASSCGINHPQH
TRBJ2-2 TRBV7-3 ASSLGQGWTGELF
TRBJ1-5 TRBV5-1 ASSLGGWGNQPQH
TRBJ2-5 TRBV6-2/TRBV6-3 ASRQKTQFTPRETQY
TRBJ2-5 TRBV4-2 ASSLGTGRGQETQY
TRBJ1-2 TRBV6-1 ASSDWAGASGYT
TRBJ2-7 TRBV28 ASSLATSGTV
TRBJ2-7 TRBV6-5 ASSYSLANSYEQY
TRBJ2-2 TRBV19 ASTRTIGSPVTRELF
TRBJ2-2 TRBV11-2 ASSSRPWGDNGELF
TRBJ1-3 TRBV5-4 ASSSTPGSLHSGNTIY
TRBJ1-1 TRBV19 ASIWDAGRTEAF
TRBJ2-7 TRBV20-1 VGQGQRDEQY
TRBJ2-2 TRBV2 ASSARQGAGELF
TRBJ2-1 TRBV5-1 ASSIDNNEQF
TRBJ2-5 TRBV30 AWSGESQETQY
TRBJ2-3 TRBV5-1 ASSWAGFTDTQY
TRBJ2-4 TRBV3-1 ASSPRGLAKNIQY
TRBJ2-7 TRBV20-1 SAKTDREVEQY
TRBJ2-2 TRBV9 ASSVVGGSLF
TRBJ2-6 TRBV12-3/TRBV12-4 ASSFQIGTGAYSGANVLT
TRBJ2-7 TRBV7-9 ASSLPPRTEPYEQY
TRBJ2-7 TRBV7-9 ASSLDRTGDGGDPYEQY